This entry describes one TCR beta chain. Its matching antigen is unknown. The time point was: technical triplicate 2. The cells used in sorted libraries, CD4+ or CD8+ T cells, numbered 900,000 to 1,000,000. The CDR3 spans 18 residues. Germline V gene lookup returns CDR1 LNHDA and CDR2 SQIVND (reference sequence). V lost 4 bases to trimming and J lost 6 bases; unmatched junction nucleotides: 15. The data were taken from a study of neurological immune-mediated disorders. Study-wide results and caveats: Whereas HTLV-1-associated myelopathy showed the most TCR clonal expansion, multiple sclerosis showed the least, with levels below those of healthy controls.

TCRdb redid the calling of the 5' RACE reads with MiXCR, one entry per CDR3 protein. The sample holds 30,000 or so distinct CDR3 sequences, about 14% seen once. The sequencing input was CD4+ T cells from blood. The TCR originated in a female donor with HTLV-1-associated myelopathy (HAM/TSP). This sequence joins TRBV19 and TRBJ2-1; TRBD2 agrees at 10 bases. In DNA, the CDR3 is TGTGCCAGTAGTAACGTAAAATACCTAGCGGGGGAAGCCAATGAGCAGTTCTTC. Its translation is CASSNVKYLAGEANEQFF.